This T cell receptor beta chain originates from a study of blood T cells in healthy people across ages. Study observations and caveats: In long-lived donors, naive CD4+ cell counts and diversity exceeded those of aged donors.

This clonotype was seen a few times. Its antigen is as yet unknown. With a J-beta primer mix and a sample-barcoded 5' primer, a second PCR ran roughly 6 to 12 cycles. Each of the cDNA molecules was tagged by a template-switch adaptor with 12 random nucleotides. Each CDR3 protein gets one entry after TCRdb re-called the 5' RACE reads with MiXCR. The sample has 720,000 or so distinct CDR3 sequences; roughly 41% are singletons. CDR1 SGHAT and CDR2 FQNNGV come from the germline V gene. With 1 base clipped from V and 0 bases from J, the junction kept 12 bases outside the gene matches. There are 21 residues in the CDR3.

The chain carries TRBV11-2 and TRBJ2-5, with 15 nucleotides matching TRBD2. This clonotype originated in a man at least 80 years old in good health. Sequencing input: blood. The CDR3 nucleotides read TGTGCCAGCAGCTTAGTTCGGCCGGGACTAGCGGGAGGTTGGGACCAAGAGACCCAGTACTTC. Amino acids: CASSLVRPGLAGGWDQETQYF.